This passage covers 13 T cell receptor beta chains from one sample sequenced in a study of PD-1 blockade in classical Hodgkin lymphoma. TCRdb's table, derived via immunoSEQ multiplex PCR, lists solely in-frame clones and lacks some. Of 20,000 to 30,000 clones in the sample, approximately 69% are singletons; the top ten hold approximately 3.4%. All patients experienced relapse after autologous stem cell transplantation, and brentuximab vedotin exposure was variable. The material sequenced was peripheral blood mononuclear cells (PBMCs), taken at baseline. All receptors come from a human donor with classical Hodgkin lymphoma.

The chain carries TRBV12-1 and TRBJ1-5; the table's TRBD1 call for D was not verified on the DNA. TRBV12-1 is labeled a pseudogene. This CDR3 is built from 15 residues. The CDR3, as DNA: TGTGCCAGCAGCTTTCCCAGGGAATCGGATCAGCCCCAGCATTTT. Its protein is CASSFPRESDQPQHF.

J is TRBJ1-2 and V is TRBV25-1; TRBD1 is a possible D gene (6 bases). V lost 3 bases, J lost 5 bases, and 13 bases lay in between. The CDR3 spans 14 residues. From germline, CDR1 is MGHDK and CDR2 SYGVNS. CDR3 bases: TGTGCCAGCAGTGAGGGGACAACCCTTTATGGCTACACCTTC. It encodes CASSEGTTLYGYTF.

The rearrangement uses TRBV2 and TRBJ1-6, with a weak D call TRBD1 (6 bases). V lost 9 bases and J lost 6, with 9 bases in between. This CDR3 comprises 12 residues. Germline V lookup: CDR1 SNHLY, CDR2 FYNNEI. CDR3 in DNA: TGTGCCAGAGGACAGATTAATTCACCCCTCCACTTT. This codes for CARGQINSPLHF.

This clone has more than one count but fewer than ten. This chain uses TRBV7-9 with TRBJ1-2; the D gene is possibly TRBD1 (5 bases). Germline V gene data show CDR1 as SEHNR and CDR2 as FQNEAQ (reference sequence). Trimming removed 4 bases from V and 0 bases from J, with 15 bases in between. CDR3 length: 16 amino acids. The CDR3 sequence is CASSSSTATANYGYTF. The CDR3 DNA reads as TGTGCCAGCAGCTCGTCGACAGCCACGGCTAACTATGGCTACACCTTC.

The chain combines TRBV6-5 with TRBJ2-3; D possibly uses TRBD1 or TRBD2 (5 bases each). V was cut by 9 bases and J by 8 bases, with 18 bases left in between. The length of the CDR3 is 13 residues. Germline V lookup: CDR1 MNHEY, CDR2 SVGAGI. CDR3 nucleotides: TGTGCCAGTGGGACGGTGGGAGCAGGTACGCAGTATTTT. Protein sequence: CASGTVGAGTQYF.

CDR3 bases: TGTGCCTGGAGTGTACGAGGGGGCATCGGGGAGCTGTTTTTT. Translating gives CAWSVRGGIGELFF. V usage is TRBV30 and J usage is TRBJ2-2; 7 bases are shared with TRBD1. Per the germline V gene, CDR1 is GTSNPN and CDR2 is SVGIG (reference sequence). The CDR3 totals 14 residues. The V gene end was trimmed by 0 bases and the J gene end by 7 bases; junction bases not matched to a gene: 5.

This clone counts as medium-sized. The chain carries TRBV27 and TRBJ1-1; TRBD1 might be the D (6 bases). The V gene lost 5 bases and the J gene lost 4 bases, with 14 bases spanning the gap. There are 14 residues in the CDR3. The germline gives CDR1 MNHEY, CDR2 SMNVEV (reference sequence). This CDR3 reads CASSAYRVGTEAFF. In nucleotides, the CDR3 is TGTGCCAGCAGTGCGTACAGGGTGGGCACTGAAGCTTTCTTT.

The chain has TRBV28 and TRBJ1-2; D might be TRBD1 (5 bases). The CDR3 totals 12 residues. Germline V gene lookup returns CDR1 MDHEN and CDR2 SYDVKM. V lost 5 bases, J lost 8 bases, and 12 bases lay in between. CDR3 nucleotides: TGTGCCAGCAGTACGCCAGGGAGGGGCTACACCTTC. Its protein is CASSTPGRGYTF.

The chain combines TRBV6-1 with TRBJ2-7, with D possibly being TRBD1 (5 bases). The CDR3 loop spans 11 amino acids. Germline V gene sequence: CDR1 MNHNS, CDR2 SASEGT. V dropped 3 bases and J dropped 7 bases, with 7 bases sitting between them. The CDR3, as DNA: TGTGCCAGCAGTGACTGGACAGAGCAGTACTTC. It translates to CASSDWTEQYF.

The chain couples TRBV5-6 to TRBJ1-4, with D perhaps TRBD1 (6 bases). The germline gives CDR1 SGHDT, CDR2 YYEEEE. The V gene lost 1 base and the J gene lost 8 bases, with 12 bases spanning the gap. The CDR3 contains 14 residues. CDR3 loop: CASSLTGNGEKLFF. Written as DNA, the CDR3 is TGTGCCAGCAGCTTGACAGGGAATGGGGAAAAACTGTTTTTT.

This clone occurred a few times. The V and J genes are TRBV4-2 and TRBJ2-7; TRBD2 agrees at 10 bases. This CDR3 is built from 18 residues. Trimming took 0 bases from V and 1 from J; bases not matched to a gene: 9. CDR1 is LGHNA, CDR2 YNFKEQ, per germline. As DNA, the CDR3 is TGTGCCAGCAGCCAAGATCTCCAGACTAGCGGGCTGTCCTACGAGCAGTACTTC. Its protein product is CASSQDLQTSGLSYEQYF.

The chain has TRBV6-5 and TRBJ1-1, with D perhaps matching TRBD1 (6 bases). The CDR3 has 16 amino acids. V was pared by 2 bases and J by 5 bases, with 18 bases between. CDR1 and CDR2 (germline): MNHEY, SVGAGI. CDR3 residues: CASSYKGGRGGTEAFF. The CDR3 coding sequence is TGTGCCAGCAGTTACAAGGGGGGCAGGGGAGGTACTGAAGCTTTCTTT.

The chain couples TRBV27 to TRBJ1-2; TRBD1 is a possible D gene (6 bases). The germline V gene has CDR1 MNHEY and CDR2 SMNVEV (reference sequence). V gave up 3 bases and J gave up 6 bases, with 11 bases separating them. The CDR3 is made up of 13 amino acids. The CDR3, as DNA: TGTGCCAGCAGTTTCAGAGGGGGGGATGGCTACACCTTC. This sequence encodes CASSFRGGDGYTF.